The 18 T cell receptor beta chains presented below share a single source sample, sequenced in a study of siplizumab effects on memory and regulatory T cells. Repertoires were generated with immunoSEQ multiplex PCR, while TCRdb's copy carries only in-frame clones and drops some. This sample has 70,000 or so clones; 91% occur once, and the top ten carry more than 25%. What was sequenced was CD8+ T cells sorted from blood. The receptors derive from a human donor in good health.

The V gene is TRBV7-9, the J gene TRBJ2-1; 12 bases align to TRBD2. This CDR3 has 16 amino acids. The V gene end was trimmed by 4 bases and the J gene end by 10 bases; junction bases not matched to a gene: 11. Germline CDR1 is SEHNR and CDR2 is FQNEAQ (reference sequence). CDR3 in DNA: TGTGCCAGCAGCTCTCCTTCTAGCGGGAGGGCCGGGGAGCAGTTCTTC. It is translated as CASSSPSSGRAGEQFF. Full variable domain (remainder filled in from reference TRBV7-9 and TRBJ2-1): DTGVSQNPRHKITKRGQNVTFRCDPISEHNRLYWYRQTLGQGPEFLTYFQNEAQLEKSRLLSDRFSAERPKGSFSTLEIQRTEQGDSAMYLCASSSPSSGRAGEQFFGPGTRLTVL.

This clone was recorded only once. J is TRBJ2-1 and V is TRBV10-3; D gene unclear. The CDR3 consists of 14 residues. Germline V lookup: CDR1 ENHRY, CDR2 SYGVKD. V lost 3 bases and J lost 1, with 7 bases in between. CDR3 protein: CAISELGSYNEQFF. As DNA, the CDR3 is TGTGCCATCAGTGAACTGGGTTCCTACAATGAGCAGTTCTTC.

The J gene is TRBJ1-6, the V gene TRBV9; no clear D gene. CDR3 length: 13 residues. Germline assignment: CDR1 SGDLS and CDR2 YYNGEE. Trimming removed 7 bases from V and 8 bases from J, with 13 bases in between. CDR3 region: CASSAVWDSPLHF. In DNA form, the CDR3 reads TGTGCCAGCTCGGCGGTGTGGGATTCACCCCTCCACTTT. Full variable domain (missing parts from reference TRBV9 and TRBJ1-6): DSGVTQTPKHLITATGQRVTLRCSPRSGDLSVYWYQQSLDQGLQFLIQYYNGEERAKGNILERFSAQQFPDLHSELNLSSLELGDSALYFCASSAVWDSPLHFGNGTRLTVT.

V and J are TRBV7-9 and TRBJ1-4, with TRBD1 as a possible D gene (6 bases). CDR3 length: 15 residues. The germline V gene has CDR1 SEHNR and CDR2 FQNEAQ (reference sequence). Trimming took off 5 bases at V and 0 bases at J, with 10 bases between the two ends. The CDR3 here is CASSPRQATNEKLFF. The CDR3 nucleotides are TGTGCCAGCAGCCCCAGACAGGCAACTAATGAAAAACTGTTTTTT.

CDR3 nucleotide sequence: TGTGCCAGCAGCTCGCTCGTAGATGAGCAGTTCTTC. It encodes CASSSLVDEQFF. This sequence joins TRBV13 and TRBJ2-1; D ambiguous. Germline CDR1 PRHDT, CDR2 FYEKMQ (reference sequence). This CDR3 spans 12 amino acids. Deletions cut 4 bases from V and 8 bases from J, with 9 bases between.

This chain joins TRBV2 and TRBJ2-7; 7 bases fit TRBD1. V lost 2 bases, J lost 2 bases, and 9 bases stayed unmatched. Germline lookup yields CDR1 SNHLY and CDR2 FYNNEI. CDR3 length equals 16 residues. The DNA of the CDR3 is TGTGCCAGCAGTGAACCGGGGAGACAGGGCACCTACGAGCAGTACTTC. Its protein product is CASSEPGRQGTYEQYF.

The chain is built from TRBV6-5 and TRBJ1-4; a possible D gene is TRBD1 (5 bases). The CDR3 runs 15 residues. Trimming removed 6 bases from V and 2 bases from J, with 13 bases in between. From germline, CDR1 is MNHEY and CDR2 SVGAGI. CDR3 bases: TGTGCCAGCAGCCCAGCGGGGGGGACTAATGAAAAACTGTTTTTT. Its protein is CASSPAGGTNEKLFF.

The chain joins TRBV27 to TRBJ2-1; 13 bases fit TRBD2. CDR1 and CDR2 from the germline V gene are MNHEY and SMNVEV (reference sequence). The V and J ends lost 3 bases and 11 bases, in that order; junction bases with no gene match: 7. This CDR3 region has 15 residues. Here the CDR3 DNA reads TGTGCCAGCAGTTTCGGGACTAGCGGGAAGTTGAAGCAGTTCTTC. Its protein is CASSFGTSGKLKQFF.

The CDR3 nucleotides read TGTGCCAGCTCACCATTTAGTTCTCGAGGGGAAGAGACCCAGTACTTC. This gives the protein CASSPFSSRGEETQYF. The chain uses TRBV18 and TRBJ2-5; D may be TRBD1 or TRBD2 (5 bases each). This CDR3 comprises 16 residues. The germline CDR1 and CDR2 sequences are KGHSH and LQKENI. Trimming stripped 2 bases from V and 3 bases from J, with 16 bases between.

This chain links TRBV7-9 with TRBJ2-7; 9 nucleotides align to TRBD1. The V gene's germline CDR1 is SEHNR and CDR2 FQNEAQ (reference sequence). This CDR3 has 14 amino acids. V shed 1 base and J 4 bases; nucleotides not matched to a gene: 2. This CDR3 is CASSLDGQGYEQYF. As DNA, the CDR3 is TGTGCCAGCAGCTTAGATGGACAGGGGTACGAGCAGTACTTC.

The chain employs TRBV4-2 and TRBJ1-1; D perhaps matches TRBD1 (6 bases). Trimming removed 0 bases from V and 0 bases from J, with 8 bases in between. The germline CDR1 and CDR2 sequences are LGHNA and YNFKEQ. This CDR3 comprises 15 residues. CDR3 loop: CASSQEGGLNTEAFF. CDR3 nucleotides: TGTGCCAGCAGCCAAGAAGGGGGGTTGAACACTGAAGCTTTCTTT.

The rearrangement joins TRBV9 to TRBJ2-3, with 11 bases fitting TRBD2. From germline, CDR1 is SGDLS and CDR2 YYNGEE. Germline trimming cut 1 base from V and 0 bases from J; bases unmatched to any gene: 4. This CDR3 spans 17 amino acids. The CDR3 bases are TGTGCCAGCAGCGTACCCTTAGCGGGAGGGAGCACAGATACGCAGTATTTT. Its protein product is CASSVPLAGGSTDTQYF.

For the CDR3, the DNA is TGTGCCAGCAGTCCGGGACAGGGGGCCTACGAGCAGTACTTC. Amino acid sequence: CASSPGQGAYEQYF. J is TRBJ2-7 and V is TRBV27; 11 bases fit TRBD1. V dropped 5 bases and J dropped 2; count of bases not matched to a gene: 2. Germline values: CDR1 MNHEY, CDR2 SMNVEV (reference sequence). This CDR3 has 14 amino acids.

This clone appeared once. The rearrangement joins TRBV30 to TRBJ1-1; TRBD1 aligns across 9 bases. The CDR3 sequence is 17 residues long. Germline assignment: CDR1 GTSNPN and CDR2 SVGIG (reference sequence). J lost 5 bases, V lost 5 bases, and 18 bases had no gene match. The CDR3 reads CAWPRPGTGTLGTEAFF. CDR3 nucleotide sequence: TGTGCCTGGCCGCGACCCGGGACAGGGACACTTGGGACTGAAGCTTTCTTT.

A remark on this clone: The same CDR3 arises from other DNA sequences in this sample as well. The chain links TRBV4-1 to TRBJ2-7; possibly TRBD1 for D (6 bases). The CDR3 is made up of 14 amino acids. Trimming took off 1 base at V and 2 bases at J, with 9 bases between the two ends. Germline V gene sequence: CDR1 MGHRA, CDR2 YSYEKL. DNA for the CDR3: TGCGCCAGCAGCCAAGGTGGGGGCCCCTACGAGCAGTACTTC. Translating it yields CASSQGGGPYEQYF.

This chain joins TRBV7-9 and TRBJ1-2; D not resolved. The germline V and J ends were trimmed by 2 bases and 2 bases, with 12 bases remaining between them. CDR3 length: 15 amino acids. Germline-derived CDR1 and CDR2 are SEHNR and FQNEAQ (reference sequence). The CDR3 coding sequence is TGTGCCAGCAGCTTATTCGGGGATCCGAACTATGGCTACACCTTC. It translates to CASSLFGDPNYGYTF.

The chain has TRBV6-4 and TRBJ2-7; possible D gene TRBD1, 6 bases. V was shortened by 5 bases and J by 0 bases, with 11 bases between the two germline ends. The CDR3 sequence is 14 residues long. Germline CDR1 reads MRHNA; CDR2 reads SNTAGT. CDR3 sequence reads: CASSWTVGSYEQYF. CDR3 in DNA: TGTGCCAGCAGTTGGACAGTCGGCTCCTACGAGCAGTACTTC.

This clone has more than one count but fewer than ten. V usage is TRBV27 and J usage is TRBJ2-7, with D possibly called TRBD1 or TRBD2 (5 bases each). CDR1 and CDR2 (germline): MNHEY, SMNVEV (reference sequence). CDR3 size: 15 residues. Trimming removed 5 bases at V and 3 bases at J, with 17 bases between. The CDR3 reads CASSRNGWDGYEQYF. The DNA of the CDR3 is TGTGCCAGCAGTCGCAACGGGTGGGACGGCTACGAGCAGTACTTC.